The entry below gives a single TCR beta chain sequence along with its context. This sample was taken from a study of blood T cell repertoires in COVID-19. V dropped 4 bases and J dropped 5 bases, with 14 bases sitting between them. This CDR3 spans 14 amino acids. Germline CDR1 and CDR2: SGHDT and YYEEEE. Sequencing used immunoSEQ multiplex PCR; TCRdb keeps in-frame clones, though not all of them. The table includes just over 6,000 clones, around 80% detected once. The chain couples TRBV5-6 to TRBJ2-3, with no clear D. The source of this sequence is a human donor with active COVID-19. The donor label of this sample is uncertain. Sequenced input: peripheral blood. The CDR3 sequence: CASSLGWAEDTQYF. For the CDR3, the DNA is TGTGCCAGCAGCCTGGGGTGGGCTGAAGATACGCAGTATTTT.